Shown below are 21 T cell receptor beta chains from a single sample sequenced in a study of T cell responses to AZD1222 COVID-19 vaccine. Assay used: immunoSEQ multiplex PCR; TCRdb lists only in-frame clones, some missing. This sample has 100,000 to 150,000 clones, with around 90% found just once. This specimen was peripheral blood, taken on day 0 of AZD1222 vaccination. The receptors originated from an adult in good health.

This rearrangement joins TRBV3-1 (or the pseudogene TRBV3-2) to TRBJ1-2; the D gene is possibly TRBD1 (5 bases). The CDR3 covers 13 residues. CDR1 and CDR2 from the germline V gene are LGHDT and YNNKEL (reference sequence). Trimming took 1 base from V and 8 from J, leaving 11 bases between them. The CDR3 loop is CASSQVAGMGYTF. Here the CDR3 DNA reads TGTGCCAGCAGCCAAGTTGCAGGGATGGGCTACACCTTC.

This chain joins TRBV19 and TRBJ2-1, with D maybe TRBD2 (5 bases). V dropped 11 bases and J dropped 4 bases, with 15 bases sitting between them. This CDR3 comprises 13 residues. Per the germline V gene, CDR1 is LNHDA and CDR2 is SQIVND (reference sequence). CDR3 sequence: CALRRPGYNEQFF. CDR3 nucleotides: TGTGCCCTGAGGCGGCCGGGATACAATGAGCAGTTCTTC.

In DNA form, the CDR3 reads TGTGCCAGCAGCTTTTGGCCGAACACTGAAGCTTTCTTT. Encoded protein: CASSFWPNTEAFF. The V and J genes are TRBV5-4 and TRBJ1-1; D ambiguous. The germline V gene has CDR1 SGHNT and CDR2 YYREEE (reference sequence). Between the trimmed V and J ends, which lost 2 bases and 1 base, there was a span of 6 bases. The CDR3 runs 13 residues.

The chain combines TRBV6-5 with TRBJ1-2; D is unclear. The length of the CDR3 is 13 residues. Germline V gene sequence: CDR1 MNHEY, CDR2 SVGAGI. Trimming pared 1 base from V and 7 bases from J, leaving 10 bases between. The CDR3 nucleotides are TGTGCCAGCAGTTACTTCGGGGATCCTGGCTACACCTTC. The encoded protein is CASSYFGDPGYTF.

The V call is TRBV4-1, the J call TRBJ2-7; D is possibly TRBD2 (6 bases). The germline V and J ends were trimmed by 3 bases and 7 bases, with 22 bases remaining between them. Germline V gene lookup returns CDR1 MGHRA and CDR2 YSYEKL. The CDR3 covers 16 residues. The chain's CDR3 is CASSHGGFPPAREQYF. CDR3 coding DNA: TGCGCCAGCAGCCACGGAGGGTTTCCCCCGGCCCGGGAGCAGTACTTC.

The J gene is TRBJ2-2, the V gene TRBV6-2 or TRBV6-3; D ambiguous. Germline V gene lookup returns CDR1 MNHEY and CDR2 SVGEGT. Trimming shortened V by 2 bases and J by 0 bases, and 4 bases separated the two germline ends. CDR3 length: 14 residues. For the CDR3, the DNA is TGTGCCAGCAGTTACGGAGCGAACACCGGGGAGCTGTTTTTT. Protein: CASSYGANTGELFF.

The rearrangement links TRBV4-1 to TRBJ2-1, with D possibly matching TRBD2 (6 bases). The CDR3 sequence is 16 residues long. The V gene lost 1 base and the J gene lost 0 bases, with 10 bases spanning the gap. CDR1 MGHRA and CDR2 YSYEKL come from the germline V gene. CDR3 sequence (DNA): TGCGCCAGCAGCCAAGTGGCGGGGAGCTCCTACAATGAGCAGTTCTTC. It translates to CASSQVAGSSYNEQFF.

This chain connects TRBV29-1 to TRBJ1-1, with D uncertain. The V and J ends lost 4 bases and 6 bases respectively, with 9 bases between them. The germline CDR1 and CDR2 sequences are SQVTM and ANQGSEA. This CDR3 has 11 amino acids. The CDR3 DNA reads as TGCAGCGTTGTCACAGAGTCTGAAGCTTTCTTT. Translated, it gives CSVVTESEAFF.

The chain combines TRBV28 with TRBJ1-2; tentative D call: TRBD1 (6 bases). CDR1 and CDR2 (germline): MDHEN, SYDVKM. Trimming removed 3 bases from V and 3 bases from J, with 11 bases in between. The CDR3 has 14 amino acids. The DNA for the CDR3 is TGTGCCAGCAGTTTCTCGACAGGAGACTATGGCTACACCTTC. The encoded protein is CASSFSTGDYGYTF.

V usage is TRBV19 and J usage is TRBJ1-1; TRBD1 might be the D (5 bases). The CDR3 contains 14 residues. CDR1 and CDR2 (germline): LNHDA, SQIVND (reference sequence). V gave up 2 bases and J gave up 6 bases, with 13 bases separating them. The DNA for the CDR3 is TGTGCCAGTAGTATACAAGGGGTAGGGTCTGAAGCTTTCTTT. Encoded protein: CASSIQGVGSEAFF.

This clone has more than one count but fewer than ten. Distinct nucleotide sequences in the sample also encode this CDR3. This chain links TRBV2 with TRBJ2-3; TRBD2 agrees at 8 bases. Per germline, CDR1 SNHLY and CDR2 FYNNEI. V trimming: 5 bases; J trimming: 1 base; junction bases outside the gene matches: 2. This CDR3 comprises 14 residues. DNA of the CDR3: TGTGCCAGCAGTCTGACTAGCGGCACAGATACGCAGTATTTT. It specifies CASSLTSGTDTQYF.

The rearrangement uses TRBV7-2 and TRBJ1-1, with unresolved D. CDR1 and CDR2 (germline): SGHTA, FQGNSA. V dropped 1 base and J dropped 3 bases, with 6 bases sitting between them. The CDR3 is made up of 13 amino acids. The CDR3 region has the DNA TGTGCCAGCAGCTTAGGCTCGGACACTGAAGCTTTCTTT. It translates to CASSLGSDTEAFF.

The sample holds a few counts of this clone. The V and J genes are TRBV3-1 (or the pseudogene TRBV3-2) and TRBJ1-2; D may be TRBD1 (5 bases). The germline V gene encodes CDR1 LGHDT and CDR2 YNNKEL (reference sequence). The CDR3 is 14 amino acids. Trimming removed 4 bases at V and 5 bases at J, with 14 bases between. The CDR3 nucleotides read TGTGCCAGCAGCCCCGACGGGGGGGAATATGGCTACACCTTC. This translates into CASSPDGGEYGYTF.

The chain is built from TRBV12-3 or TRBV12-4 and TRBJ1-5; no clear D gene. The V and J ends lost 6 bases and 7 bases respectively, with 10 bases between them. CDR3 length: 12 residues. The CDR3: CASSLYEQPQHF. CDR3 nucleotides: TGTGCCAGCAGCCTTTATGAGCAGCCCCAGCATTTT.

The V and J genes are TRBV14 and TRBJ1-4; 7 bases line up with TRBD1. The CDR3 consists of 15 residues. Per germline, CDR1 SGHDN and CDR2 FVKESK. J gave up 7 bases and V 4 bases, and 9 bases lay outside the gene matches. CDR3 nucleotides: TGTGCCAGCAGCCGGAACAGGGGAGGCGGTGAAAAACTGTTTTTT. Its protein product is CASSRNRGGGEKLFF.

V gene TRBV29-1 combines with J gene TRBJ2-7, with 10 bases lining up with TRBD2. Germline-derived CDR1 and CDR2 are SQVTM and ANQGSEA. The V and J ends lost 4 bases and 4 bases, in that order; junction bases with no gene match: 7. CDR3 length equals 14 residues. The CDR3 loop is CSVGSGGRLYEQYF. The DNA for the CDR3 is TGCAGCGTTGGTAGCGGGGGGCGCTTATACGAGCAGTACTTC.

The chain couples TRBV24-1 to TRBJ2-2, with no clear D. This CDR3 is 17 amino acids long. In germline, CDR1 is KGHDR, CDR2 SFDVKD. V dropped 1 base and J dropped 3 bases, with 14 bases sitting between them. CDR3 bases: TGTGCCACCAGTGATTTTTCGCCAAGGGCATACACCGGGGAGCTGTTTTTT. It encodes CATSDFSPRAYTGELFF.

V is TRBV18 and J is TRBJ2-7; D is perhaps TRBD1 or TRBD2 (5 bases each). CDR1 KGHSH and CDR2 LQKENI come from the germline V gene. There are 15 residues in the CDR3. With 3 bases removed from V and 2 bases from J, the gap between germline ends came to 14 bases. CDR3 sequence reads: CASSPSSGQPYEQYF. The CDR3 DNA reads as TGTGCCAGCTCACCTTCCAGCGGACAACCCTACGAGCAGTACTTC. The full variable domain, with the rest looked up from reference TRBV18 and TRBJ2-7, is NAGVMQNPRHLVRRRGQEARLRCSPMKGHSHVYWYRQLPEEGLKFMVYLQKENIIDESGMPKERFSAEFPKEGPSILRIQQVVRGDSAAYFCASSPSSGQPYEQYFGPGTRLTVT.

CDR3 nucleotides: TGTGCCAGCAGCCTCGGGACGGATAACACTGAAGCTTTCTTT. This codes for CASSLGTDNTEAFF. The chain couples TRBV14 to TRBJ1-1, with a possible D match to TRBD1 (5 bases). CDR1 is SGHDN, CDR2 FVKESK, per germline. The V end lost 4 bases, the J end lost 2 bases, and 11 bases lay between the germline ends. The CDR3 loop spans 14 amino acids.

V gene TRBV7-2 combines with J gene TRBJ1-5; D may be TRBD1 (5 bases). The CDR3 consists of 16 residues. Trimming left V 5 bases short and J 2 bases short, with 16 bases between. The germline V gene has CDR1 SGHTA and CDR2 FQGNSA. Here the CDR3 reads CASSTPRGDGNQPQHF. CDR3 nucleotide sequence: TGTGCCAGCAGCACCCCGAGAGGGGATGGCAATCAGCCCCAGCATTTT.

V usage is TRBV19 and J usage is TRBJ1-2, with 8 bases lining up with TRBD1. Germline V gene sequence: CDR1 LNHDA, CDR2 SQIVND (reference sequence). This CDR3 is built from 16 residues. J gave up 6 bases and V 4 bases, and 13 bases lay outside the gene matches. The DNA of the CDR3 is TGTGCCAGTAGTACCCTACCACAGGGGGTTTTGGATGGCTACACCTTC. Translated: CASSTLPQGVLDGYTF.